Listed here is a single T cell receptor (beta chain). As yet, its antigen is unknown. PCR was performed a second time for about 6 to 12 cycles using a sample-barcoded 5' primer and a J-beta primer mix. One entry per CDR3 protein results from TCRdb running MiXCR on the 5' RACE reads. The data show more than 800,000 distinct CDR3 sequences, with more than 25% seen just once and roughly 17% held by the top ten. These data come from a study of blood T cells in healthy people across ages. General observations from the study: TCR beta diversity correlated strongly with naive T cell percentage.

The V segment lost 0 bases and the J segment 5 bases; nucleotides outside the gene matches: 3. This CDR3 is 15 amino acids long. Germline lookup yields CDR1 MRHNA and CDR2 SNTAGT. The chain couples TRBV6-4 to TRBJ2-3; 9 positions match TRBD1. This sequence was found in a woman of 80 years or more in good health. Sequencing was performed on blood. CDR3 bases: TGTGCCAGCAGTGACTCCGGGACAGGGATAGATACGCAGTATTTT. The encoded protein is CASSDSGTGIDTQYF.